Shown below are 9 T cell receptor beta chains from a single sample sequenced in a study of vaccination and CD4 T cells after COVID-19. For these TCRs, the target antigens are not known. Sequenced with the Oncomine TCR Beta short-read assay was DNA taken from cultured CD4+ T cells. TCRdb passed the PCR reads through MiXCR, listing each CDR3 protein once. The table lists around 2,700 distinct CDR3 sequences, about 75% of them singletons, with more than 20% in the top ten. Documented treatment: approximately 10-day PBMC culture with coronavirus spike peptide pools or control peptides (ViraFEST assay). The sample was CD4+ T cells from blood, cultured in vitro. All receptors derive from a human donor who had recovered from COVID-19.

The chain couples TRBV6-1 to TRBJ1-5, with 10 nucleotides matching TRBD1. The CDR3 has 13 residues. V shed 5 bases and J 6 bases; nucleotides not matched to a gene: 1. The germline V gene has CDR1 MNHNS and CDR2 SASEGT. The CDR3 loop is CASSRDRGQPQHF. The CDR3 DNA sequence: TGTGCCAGCAGTCGGGACAGGGGTCAGCCCCAGCATTTT.

The chain uses TRBV6-1 and TRBJ1-2; 7 bases line up with TRBD1. CDR1 is MNHNS, CDR2 SASEGT, per germline. V gave up 5 bases and J gave up 3 bases; unmatched junction bases: 6. CDR3 length: 14 residues. The DNA of the CDR3 is TGTGCCAGCAGTCCCGGAGGGACAGACTATGGCTACACCTTC. This sequence encodes CASSPGGTDYGYTF.

The chain links TRBV6-5 to TRBJ2-7; 7 bases are shared with TRBD2. J was trimmed by 2 bases and V by 0 bases; bases with no gene match: 4. From germline, CDR1 is MNHEY and CDR2 SVGAGI. The CDR3 spans 15 residues. CDR3 bases: TGTGCCAGCAGTTACTCTACGGGGGGTACCTACGAGCAGTACTTC. It specifies CASSYSTGGTYEQYF.

This clonotype was observed a single time. The CDR3 sequence: CSARPAGTPNTGELFF. The CDR3 DNA reads TGCAGTGCTAGACCAGCGGGGACACCTAACACCGGGGAGCTGTTTTTT. The J gene is TRBJ2-2, the V gene TRBV20-1; D might be TRBD2 (7 bases). In germline, CDR1 is DFQATT, CDR2 SNEGSKA (reference sequence). V gave up 2 bases and J gave up 2 bases, with 15 bases separating them. The CDR3 covers 16 residues.

The rearrangement uses TRBV4-1 and TRBJ1-5, with D tentatively TRBD1 (5 bases). The CDR3 runs 18 residues. Germline V gene lookup returns CDR1 MGHRA and CDR2 YSYEKL. With 5 bases removed from V and 0 bases from J, the gap between germline ends came to 20 bases. The CDR3 sequence: CASSYVPGLALSNQPQHF. As DNA, the CDR3 is TGCGCCAGCAGCTACGTTCCAGGGTTAGCCCTTAGCAATCAGCCCCAGCATTTT.

This rearrangement joins TRBV12-3 or TRBV12-4 to TRBJ1-2; D is possibly TRBD1 (5 bases). Trimming took off 5 bases at V and 2 bases at J, with 18 bases between the two ends. The CDR3 is 16 residues long. CDR3 in DNA: TGTGCCAGCAGTCCTTCACGCGGAGGGGCCAACTATGGCTACACCTTC. This encodes CASSPSRGGANYGYTF.

The V and J genes are TRBV6-1 and TRBJ1-5, with 7 nucleotides matching TRBD1. V lost 6 bases, J lost 7 bases, and 12 bases stayed unmatched. Germline V gene sequence: CDR1 MNHNS, CDR2 SASEGT. The CDR3 is made up of 15 amino acids. The CDR3 sequence: CASSEPDRVGQPQHF. In DNA, the CDR3 is TGTGCCAGCAGCGAACCCGACAGGGTAGGCCAGCCCCAGCATTTT.

The gene calls are TRBV7-9 and TRBJ1-5, with 7 bases aligning to TRBD1. Germline V gives CDR1 SEHNR, CDR2 FQNEAQ (reference sequence). The J segment lost 0 bases and the V segment lost 5 bases, leaving 4 bases of the junction unmatched. The CDR3 contains 15 residues. This CDR3 is CASSRWDSSNQPQHF. DNA for the CDR3: TGTGCCAGCAGCCGCTGGGACAGTAGCAATCAGCCCCAGCATTTT.

This rearrangement joins TRBV30 to TRBJ1-6, with D possibly TRBD1 on 5 matching bases. CDR1 and CDR2 from the germline V gene are GTSNPN and SVGIG (reference sequence). This CDR3 is 13 amino acids long. The CDR3 bases are TGTGCTGTGGGACGGGGCTATAATTCACCCCTCCACTTT. Translated, it gives CAVGRGYNSPLHF.